This T cell receptor beta chain was recorded in a study of shared clonotypes between healthy human individuals. About this clone: What it binds is unknown.

The donor cohort consisted entirely of Caucasian adults residing in Nashville, Tennessee. Study-level results: Rarefaction exposed incomplete sorted-subset sequencing despite large depth. The donor pool, a small one, limited the genetic and exposure-history diversity represented.

The CDR3 runs 18 residues. V shed 4 bases and J shed 2 bases, with 20 bases lying between them. Germline V gene sequence: CDR1 MGHRA, CDR2 YSYEKL. Assay used: immunoSEQ multiplex PCR; TCRdb lists only in-frame clones, some missing. The sample has 1 million to 1.2 million clones; approximately 80% are singletons. This chain uses TRBV4-1 with TRBJ2-2; TRBD2 is a possible D gene (5 bases). Sample: memory CD4+ T cells from PBMCs. The subset: CD45RA-negative fraction. The clonotype comes from a man aged 18-30 years in good health. Some clones in this sample may be carry-over from other donors' samples. The CDR3 loop reads CASSPYVGAAGNTGELFF. In DNA form, the CDR3 reads TGCGCCAGCAGCCCATATGTCGGAGCGGCCGGAAACACCGGGGAGCTGTTTTTT.